This is a list of T cell receptor beta chains from one sample in a study of early T cells in non-severe SARS-CoV-2 infection. TCRdb ran MiXCR on the 5' RACE reads and lists one entry per CDR3 protein. The repertoire holds 60,000 or so distinct CDR3 sequences, with just under 9% as singletons. Sequencing was carried out using whole blood. These receptors all come from an adult who was a healthcare worker with PCR-confirmed SARS-CoV-2 infection or an uninfected control (not recorded which). CDR3s include the opening cysteine and the closing phenylalanine or tryptophan. The D gene is left open where the match is weak. Clone size is not always given. Where it is, it says once, few, many or a class for expanded clones.

v_gene	j_gene	abundance	d_gene	len	CDR3aa	CDR3nt
TRBV7-2	TRBJ1-2	many	-	15	CASSVKNTLNYGYTF	TGTGCCAGCAGCGTTAAGAATACTTTAAACTATGGCTACACCTTC
TRBV7-9	TRBJ2-3	many	TRBD1	16	CASSEIGQGGTDTQYF	TGTGCCAGCAGCGAAATCGGACAGGGAGGCACAGATACGCAGTATTTT
TRBV28	TRBJ1-1	-	-	12	CASEGPNTEAFF	TGTGCCAGCGAGGGCCCGAACACTGAAGCTTTCTTT
TRBV5-5	TRBJ2-5	-	-	15	CASSLSMQSSATQYF	TGTGCCAGCAGCTTGAGCATGCAGAGCTCAGCGACCCAGTACTTC
TRBV27	TRBJ2-1	few	-	16	CASRPEQGFKHNEQFF	TGTGCCAGCAGACCTGAGCAGGGGTTTAAGCACAATGAGCAGTTCTTC
TRBV6-6	TRBJ1-3	many	-	18	CASSYRVGTTRSGNTIYF	TGTGCCAGCAGTTACCGTGTTGGGACAACCCGCTCTGGAAACACCATATATTTT
TRBV4-3	TRBJ2-2	many	TRBD1	18	CASSQDIVDRGLGGELFF	TGCGCCAGCAGCCAAGATATAGTCGACAGGGGGCTCGGCGGGGAGCTGTTTTTT
TRBV29-1	TRBJ1-5	-	-	13	CSVADQGNQPQHF	TGCAGCGTAGCAGATCAGGGGAATCAGCCCCAGCATTTT
TRBV6-1	TRBJ1-1	many	-	14	CASSEVWGPTEAFF	TGTGCCAGCAGTGAAGTCTGGGGCCCCACTGAAGCTTTCTTT
TRBV20-1	TRBJ1-1	many	TRBD1	14	CSARQGGSRTEAFF	TGCAGTGCTCGGCAGGGGGGGAGTCGGACTGAAGCTTTCTTT
TRBV9	TRBJ2-1	many	-	20	CASSPQGQLALQGSYNEQFF	TGTGCCAGCAGCCCCCAGGGCCAGCTAGCCTTACAGGGCTCCTACAATGAGCAGTTCTTC
TRBV28	TRBJ2-1	many	-	16	CASSPPQGLAGNEQFF	TGTGCCAGCAGTCCACCCCAAGGGCTCGCGGGGAATGAGCAGTTCTTC
TRBV4-3	TRBJ2-1	-	-	13	CASSQVPYNEQFF	TGCGCCAGCAGCCAAGTACCATACAATGAGCAGTTCTTC
TRBV7-2	TRBJ2-5	many	-	12	CASSLNRETQYF	TGTGCCAGCAGCTTAAATCGAGAGACCCAGTACTTC
TRBV9	TRBJ2-1	many	-	14	CASSVEIQYNEQFF	TGTGCCAGCAGCGTAGAGATACAGTACAATGAGCAGTTCTTC
TRBV29-1	TRBJ1-1	many	-	13	CSVSGTGSTEAFF	TGCAGCGTGTCCGGCACAGGGAGCACTGAAGCTTTCTTT
TRBV6-1	TRBJ2-3	-	-	14	CASSALYHTDTQYF	TGTGCCAGCAGTGCCCTCTATCACACAGATACGCAGTATTTT
TRBV29-1	TRBJ2-1	many	TRBD2	14	CSDRTSGGYNEQFF	TGCAGCGACCGAACTAGCGGGGGGTACAATGAGCAGTTCTTC
TRBV28	TRBJ1-1	-	-	11	CASSFFFEAFF	TGTGCCAGCAGTTTCTTTTTTGAAGCTTTCTTT
TRBV20-1	TRBJ2-7	few	-	13	CSAATDDTYEQYF	TGCAGTGCTGCTACGGATGATACCTACGAGCAGTACTTC
TRBV19	TRBJ2-7	-	-	15	CASATGLDSVYEQYF	TGTGCCAGTGCGACTGGTCTGGACAGTGTCTACGAGCAGTACTTC
TRBV11-3	TRBJ2-1	-	-	16	CASSRGAYTPYNEQFF	TGTGCCAGCAGTAGGGGGGCGTATACCCCCTACAATGAGCAGTTCTTC
TRBV6-5	TRBJ1-3	many	TRBD1	14	CASSHGQGRNTIYF	TGTGCCAGCAGTCACGGACAGGGTAGAAACACCATATATTTT
TRBV12-3/TRBV12-4	TRBJ2-3	few	-	14	CASSLYRSTDTQYF	TGTGCCAGCAGTTTGTATCGGAGCACAGATACGCAGTATTTT
TRBV11-2	TRBJ2-5	many	-	13	CASSLTEGETQYF	TGTGCCAGCAGCTTAACCGAGGGAGAGACCCAGTACTTC
TRBV3-1	TRBJ2-7	many	-	12	CASSRVDDEQYF	TGTGCCAGCAGCCGGGTGGATGACGAGCAGTACTTC
TRBV6-2/TRBV6-3	TRBJ2-1	many	TRBD2	15	CASTNTGTSGSEQFF	TGTGCCAGCACCAACACCGGGACTAGCGGGAGTGAGCAGTTCTTC
TRBV28	TRBJ2-7	many	-	14	CASSLMPGPYEQYF	TGTGCCAGCAGTTTAATGCCGGGCCCCTACGAGCAGTACTTC
TRBV7-9	TRBJ1-2	-	TRBD1	17	CDSSNDLGLTGNYGYTF	TGTGACAGCAGCAATGACCTTGGGCTGACAGGGAACTATGGCTACACCTTC
TRBV12-3/TRBV12-4	TRBJ1-4	many	TRBD1	16	CASRRDRPATNEKLFF	TGTGCCAGCAGGCGGGACAGGCCAGCAACTAATGAAAAACTGTTTTTT
TRBV28	TRBJ1-5	-	-	15	CASSPSIGAAQPQHF	TGTGCCAGCAGCCCTTCTATTGGGGCGGCTCAGCCCCAGCATTTT
TRBV7-9	TRBJ1-1	many	-	12	CASSLGGRQAFF	TGTGCCAGCAGCTTGGGAGGTCGGCAAGCTTTCTTT
TRBV7-9	TRBJ2-2	few	-	14	CASSPQGPSGELFF	TGTGCCAGCAGCCCACAAGGACCATCCGGGGAGCTGTTTTTT